A selection of T cell receptor beta chains follows, all from one sample in a study of blood T cell repertoires in COVID-19. Measured with immunoSEQ multiplex PCR; TCRdb has only the in-frame clones, and not every one. The sample comprises about 78,000 clones, 75% to 95% of which are singletons, and 0.77% rests with the top ten. The sample consisted of peripheral blood. The receptor source for this set is a woman aged 80 or older with acute or convalescent COVID-19. The CDR3 runs from the conserved cysteine through the conserved F or W. A D gene is named only where the DNA matches it firmly. Rows may omit the clone size; those that give it use once, few, many or a size class.

d_call | clone_size | j_call | v_call | cdr3_nt | cdr3_aa
TRBD1 | - | TRBJ2-1 | TRBV5-1 | TGCGCCAGCAGCTGGGGACAGGGGTACAATGAGCAGTTCTTC | CASSWGQGYNEQFF
- | - | TRBJ2-4 | TRBV10-1 | TGCGCCAGCAGCTACCCGCACAGGGACCCTTTCGCCAAAAACATTCAGTACTTC | CASSYPHRDPFAKNIQYF
TRBD1 | - | TRBJ2-5 | TRBV24-1 | TGTGCCACCAGTGATTCCCCGGACAGGGGAGTCGCAGAGACCCAGTACTTC | CATSDSPDRGVAETQYF
TRBD2 | - | TRBJ2-5 | TRBV5-1 | TGCGCCAGCAACGCCGCGGGGGCGGGAGGGGAGACCCAGTACTTC | CASNAAGAGGETQYF
- | - | TRBJ2-5 | TRBV18 | TGTGCCAGCTCAGGGCAGCAAGAGACCCAGTACTTC | CASSGQQETQYF
- | - | TRBJ2-1 | TRBV6-5 | TGTGCCAGCAGTCCTGAGACAGGTAGGGCTGAGCAGTTCTTC | CASSPETGRAEQFF
- | - | TRBJ1-6 | TRBV3-1/TRBV3-2 | TGTGCCAGCAGCCAAGTCGGAGGGGATTCACCCCTCCACTTT | CASSQVGGDSPLHF
- | - | TRBJ1-5 | TRBV27 | TGTGCCAGCAGTTTAAGGTGGAGGGGCGCCGGTCAGCCCCAGCATTTT | CASSLRWRGAGQPQHF
- | - | TRBJ2-3 | TRBV7-8 | TGTGCCAGCAGCTTAGCGGGAGGAGCCCAAGATACGCAGTATTTT | CASSLAGGAQDTQYF
- | - | TRBJ1-1 | TRBV5-1 | TGCGCCAGCAGCTTTGACATGATGAACACTGAAGCTTTCTTT | CASSFDMMNTEAFF
- | once | TRBJ2-3 | TRBV9 | TGTGCCAGCAGCGTAGACTATAGCACAGATACGCAGTATTTT | CASSVDYSTDTQYF
- | few | TRBJ1-1 | TRBV28 | TGTGCCAGCAGTTTTCAGGCCCAGAACACTGAAGCTTTCTTT | CASSFQAQNTEAFF
TRBD2 | - | TRBJ2-2 | TRBV18 | TGTGCCAGCTCACCACTTCCACTAGCGGGAGGCACCGGGGAGCTGTTTTTT | CASSPLPLAGGTGELFF
TRBD1 | - | TRBJ2-7 | TRBV19 | TGTGCCAGTAGTTCTCTACCGGGACAGGGTGTGGGCGAGCAGTACTTC | CASSSLPGQGVGEQYF
TRBD1 | - | TRBJ2-7 | TRBV28 | TGTGCCAGCACCTTCGAAGAGATAAAGGGACAGCGTTTAATGTACGACGAGCAGTACTTC | CASTFEEIKGQRLMYDEQYF
- | - | TRBJ2-6 | TRBV9 | TGTGCCAGCAGCGTAGTTCCAGGGAACTCTGGGGCCAACGTCCTGACTTTC | CASSVVPGNSGANVLTF
TRBD2 | - | TRBJ2-7 | TRBV3-1/TRBV3-2 | TGTGCCAGCAGCCAAGAAGGGACTAGCGTGGTAGACGAGCAGTACTTC | CASSQEGTSVVDEQYF
- | - | TRBJ2-7 | TRBV19 | TGTGCCAGTAGGAGGCAGGGAGGCAACGAGCAGTACTTC | CASRRQGGNEQYF
- | once | TRBJ1-3 | TRBV5-1 | TGCGCCAGCAGCCCAGGGCCTACCTCTGGAAACACCATATATTTT | CASSPGPTSGNTIYF
- | - | TRBJ2-7 | TRBV12-3/TRBV12-4 | TGTGCCAGCAGTTTAAGCCGGGGCTACGAGCAGTACTTC | CASSLSRGYEQYF
- | once | TRBJ1-1 | TRBV5-8 | TGTGCCAGCGAGGAGACCCGGGTACGGTGGAACACTGAAGCTTTCTTT | CASEETRVRWNTEAFF
TRBD1 | - | TRBJ1-5 | TRBV5-4 | TGTGCCAGCAGCTTGGGAGGGACAGGGCCTCAGCCCCAGCATTTT | CASSLGGTGPQPQHF